Described below is a single TCR beta chain sequence and its context. Recruits, aged roughly 18 to 95 years, lived in 24 US areas. Libraries were prepared by immunoSEQ multiplex PCR; TCRdb keeps only in-frame clonotypes and omits some of them. This sample has approximately 140,000 clones, with approximately 86% found just once. J lost 1 base, V lost 10 bases, and 10 bases had no gene match. The length of the CDR3 is 15 residues. CDR1 is WNHNN, CDR2 SYGVQD, per germline (reference sequence). The sample originates from a study of blood T cell repertoires in COVID-19. Looking at the study overall: There were acute and convalescent COVID-19 samples, and they came from the United States, Italy and Spain. Sources were T cells, B-cell-depleted T cells, or PBMCs; the material itself was cDNA or gDNA.

The TCR was taken from a woman in her fifties or sixties who had recovered from COVID-19. V usage is TRBV10-1 and J usage is TRBJ2-3; 8 bases are shared with TRBD1. The sample comprised PBMCs or T cells enriched from blood (not recorded which). CDR3 sequence reads: CATQPGQVGTDTQYF. The CDR3 DNA sequence: TGCGCCACCCAGCCGGGACAGGTTGGCACAGATACGCAGTATTTT.